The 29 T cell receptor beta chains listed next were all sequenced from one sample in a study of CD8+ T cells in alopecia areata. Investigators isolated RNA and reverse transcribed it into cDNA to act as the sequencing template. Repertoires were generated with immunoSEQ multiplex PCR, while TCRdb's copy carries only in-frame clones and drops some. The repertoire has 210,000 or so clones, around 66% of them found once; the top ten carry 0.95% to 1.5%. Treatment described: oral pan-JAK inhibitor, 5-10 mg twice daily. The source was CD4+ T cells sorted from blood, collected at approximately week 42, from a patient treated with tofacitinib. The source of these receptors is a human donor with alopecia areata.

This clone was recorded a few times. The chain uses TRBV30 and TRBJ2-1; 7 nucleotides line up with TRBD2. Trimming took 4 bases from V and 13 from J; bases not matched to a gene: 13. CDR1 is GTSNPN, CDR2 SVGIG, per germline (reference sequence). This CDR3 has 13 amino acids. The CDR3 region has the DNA TGTGCCTGGAAGCGAATACTTCCGGGACTACAGTTCTTC. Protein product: CAWKRILPGLQFF.

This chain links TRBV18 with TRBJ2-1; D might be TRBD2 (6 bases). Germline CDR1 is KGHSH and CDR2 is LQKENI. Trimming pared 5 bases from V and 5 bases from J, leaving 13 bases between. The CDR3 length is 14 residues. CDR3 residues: CASSGGTINNEQFF. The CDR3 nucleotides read TGTGCCAGCTCAGGGGGGACGATTAACAATGAGCAGTTCTTC.

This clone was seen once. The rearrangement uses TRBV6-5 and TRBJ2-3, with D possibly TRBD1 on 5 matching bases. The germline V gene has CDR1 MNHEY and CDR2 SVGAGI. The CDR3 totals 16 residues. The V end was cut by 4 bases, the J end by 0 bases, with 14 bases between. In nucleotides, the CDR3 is TGTGCCAGCAGTTCCCGACCCGACAGTAGCACAGATACGCAGTATTTT. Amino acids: CASSSRPDSSTDTQYF.

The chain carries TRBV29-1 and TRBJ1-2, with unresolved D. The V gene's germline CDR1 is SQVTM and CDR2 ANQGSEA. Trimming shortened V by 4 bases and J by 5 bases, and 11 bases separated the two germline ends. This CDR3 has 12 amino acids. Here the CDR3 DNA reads TGCAGCGTTGTAAAATCAGGATATGGCTACACCTTC. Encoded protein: CSVVKSGYGYTF.

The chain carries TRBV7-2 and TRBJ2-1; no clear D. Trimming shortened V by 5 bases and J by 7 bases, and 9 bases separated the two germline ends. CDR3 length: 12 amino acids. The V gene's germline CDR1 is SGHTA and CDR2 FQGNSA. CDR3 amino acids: CASSLRVNEQFF. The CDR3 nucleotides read TGTGCCAGCAGCCTTAGGGTGAATGAGCAGTTCTTC.

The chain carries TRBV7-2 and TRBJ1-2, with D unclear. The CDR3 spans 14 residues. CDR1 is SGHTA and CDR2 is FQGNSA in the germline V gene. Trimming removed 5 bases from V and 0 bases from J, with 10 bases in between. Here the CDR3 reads CASSGLGANYGYTF. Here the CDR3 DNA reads TGTGCCAGCAGCGGTCTTGGAGCTAACTATGGCTACACCTTC.

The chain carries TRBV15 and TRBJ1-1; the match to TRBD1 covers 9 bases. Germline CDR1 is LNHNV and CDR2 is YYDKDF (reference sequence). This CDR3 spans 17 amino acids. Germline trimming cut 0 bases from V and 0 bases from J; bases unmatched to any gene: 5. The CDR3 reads CATSRDLGQGMNTEAFF. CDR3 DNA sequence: TGTGCCACCAGCAGAGATCTGGGACAGGGAATGAACACTGAAGCTTTCTTT.

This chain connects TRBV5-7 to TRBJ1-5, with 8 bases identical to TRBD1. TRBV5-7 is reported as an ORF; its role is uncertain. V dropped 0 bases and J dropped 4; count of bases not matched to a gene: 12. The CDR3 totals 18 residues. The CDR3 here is CASSLGTGWRGQNQPQHF. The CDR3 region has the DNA TGTGCCAGCAGCTTGGGGACAGGGTGGAGGGGTCAAAATCAGCCCCAGCATTTT.

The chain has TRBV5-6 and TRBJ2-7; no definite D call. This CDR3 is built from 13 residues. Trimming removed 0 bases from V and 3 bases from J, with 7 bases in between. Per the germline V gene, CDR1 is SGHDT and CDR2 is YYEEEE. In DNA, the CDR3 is TGTGCCAGCAGCTTGGCGGCGGTCTACGAGCAGTACTTC. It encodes CASSLAAVYEQYF.

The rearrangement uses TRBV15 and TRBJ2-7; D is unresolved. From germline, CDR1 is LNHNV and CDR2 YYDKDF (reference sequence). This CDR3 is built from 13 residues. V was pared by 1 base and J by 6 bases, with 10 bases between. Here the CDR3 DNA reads TGTGCCACCAGCAGAGGGGCAATGTCCGAGCAGTACTTC. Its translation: CATSRGAMSEQYF.

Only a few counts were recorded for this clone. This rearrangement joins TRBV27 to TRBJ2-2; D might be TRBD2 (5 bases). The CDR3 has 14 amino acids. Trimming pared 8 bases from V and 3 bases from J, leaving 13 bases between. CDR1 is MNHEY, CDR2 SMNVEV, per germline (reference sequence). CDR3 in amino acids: CASRGVGDTGELFF. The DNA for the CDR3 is TGTGCCAGCCGTGGAGTCGGGGACACCGGGGAGCTGTTTTTT.

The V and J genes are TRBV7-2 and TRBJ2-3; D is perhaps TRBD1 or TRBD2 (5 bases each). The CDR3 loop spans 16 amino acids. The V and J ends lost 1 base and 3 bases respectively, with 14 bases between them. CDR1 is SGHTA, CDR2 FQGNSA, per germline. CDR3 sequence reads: CASSLGLRGVTDTQYF. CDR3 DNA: TGTGCCAGCAGCTTAGGGCTTAGGGGAGTAACAGATACGCAGTATTTT.

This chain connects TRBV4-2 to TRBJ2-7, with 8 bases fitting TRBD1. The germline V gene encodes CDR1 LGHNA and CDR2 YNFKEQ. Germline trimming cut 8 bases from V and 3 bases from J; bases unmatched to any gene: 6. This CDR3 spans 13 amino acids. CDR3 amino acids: CASRGTGVYEQYF. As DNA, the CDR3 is TGTGCCAGCCGAGGGACAGGAGTCTACGAGCAGTACTTC.

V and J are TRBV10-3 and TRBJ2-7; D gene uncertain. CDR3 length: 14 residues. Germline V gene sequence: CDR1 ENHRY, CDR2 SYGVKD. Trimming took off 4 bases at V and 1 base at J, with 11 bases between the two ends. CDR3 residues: CAISARAGSYEQYF. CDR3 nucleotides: TGTGCCATCAGTGCAAGGGCTGGATCCTACGAGCAGTACTTC.

The CDR3 DNA sequence: TGTGCCAGCAGCTTAGAGGACAGGGGGCCAGAGACCCAGTACTTC. Its protein is CASSLEDRGPETQYF. The chain combines TRBV11-1 with TRBJ2-5, with TRBD1 identical over 11 bases. Germline loops: CDR1 SGHAT, CDR2 FQDESV (reference sequence). This CDR3 has 15 residues. V shed 1 base, J shed 4 bases, and the junction held 2 bases outside the gene matches. The full variable domain, in which reference TRBV11-1 and TRBJ2-5 provide the parts outside the CDR3, is EAEVAQSPRYKITEKSQAVAFWCDPISGHATLYWYRQILGQGPELLVQFQDESVVDDSQLPKDRFSAERLKGVDSTLKIQPAELGDSAMYLCASSLEDRGPETQYFGPGTRLLVL.

The CDR3 protein is CASSLAAGSEQFF. Written as DNA, the CDR3 is TGTGCCAGCAGCTTAGCGGCAGGGAGTGAGCAGTTCTTC. V and J are TRBV7-2 and TRBJ2-1, with D perhaps TRBD1 or TRBD2 (5 bases each). The CDR3 totals 13 residues. Trimming shortened V by 0 bases and J by 9 bases, and 9 bases separated the two germline ends. CDR1 and CDR2 (germline): SGHTA, FQGNSA.

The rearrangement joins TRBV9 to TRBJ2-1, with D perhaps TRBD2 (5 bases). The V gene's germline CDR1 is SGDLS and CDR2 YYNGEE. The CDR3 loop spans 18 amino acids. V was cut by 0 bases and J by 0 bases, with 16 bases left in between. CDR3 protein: CASSVATAGYSSYNEQFF. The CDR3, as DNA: TGTGCCAGCAGCGTAGCTACGGCGGGTTATAGCTCCTACAATGAGCAGTTCTTC.

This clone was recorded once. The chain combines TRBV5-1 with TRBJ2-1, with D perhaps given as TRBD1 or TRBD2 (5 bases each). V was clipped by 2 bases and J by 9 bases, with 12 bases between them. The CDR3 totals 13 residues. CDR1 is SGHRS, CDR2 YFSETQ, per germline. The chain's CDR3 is CASSFWGLGEQFF. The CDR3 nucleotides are TGCGCCAGCAGCTTTTGGGGGTTGGGTGAGCAGTTCTTC.

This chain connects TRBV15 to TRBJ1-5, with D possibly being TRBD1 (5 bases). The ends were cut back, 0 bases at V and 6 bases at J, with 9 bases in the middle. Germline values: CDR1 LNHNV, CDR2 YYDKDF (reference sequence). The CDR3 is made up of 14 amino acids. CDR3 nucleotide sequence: TGTGCCACCAGCAGAGAAGGGGAGACTCAGCCCCAGCATTTT. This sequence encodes CATSREGETQPQHF.

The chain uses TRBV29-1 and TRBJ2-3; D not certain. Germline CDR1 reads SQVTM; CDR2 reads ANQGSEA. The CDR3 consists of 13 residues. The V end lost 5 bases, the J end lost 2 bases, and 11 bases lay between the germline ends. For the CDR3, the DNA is TGCAGCGTTCTGGGTTCTAACACAGATACGCAGTATTTT. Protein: CSVLGSNTDTQYF.

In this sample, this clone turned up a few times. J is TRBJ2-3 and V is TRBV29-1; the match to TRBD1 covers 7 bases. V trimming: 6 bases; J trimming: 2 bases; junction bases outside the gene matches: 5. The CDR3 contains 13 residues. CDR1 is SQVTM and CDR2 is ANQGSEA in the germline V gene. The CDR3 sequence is CSVGQRHTDTQYF. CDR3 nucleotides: TGCAGCGTGGGACAGCGACACACAGATACGCAGTATTTT.

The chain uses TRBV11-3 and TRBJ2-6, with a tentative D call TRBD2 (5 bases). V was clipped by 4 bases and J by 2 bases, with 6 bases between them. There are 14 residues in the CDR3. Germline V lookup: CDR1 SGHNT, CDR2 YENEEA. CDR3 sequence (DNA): TGTGCCAGCAGCTCCGGGACTGGGGCCAACGTCCTGACTTTC. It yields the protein CASSSGTGANVLTF.

This CDR3 is CASSPQRNTEAFF. In nucleotides, the CDR3 is TGTGCCAGCAGTCCACAAAGGAACACTGAAGCTTTCTTT. V usage is TRBV6-1 and J usage is TRBJ1-1; D is uncertain. Germline values: CDR1 MNHNS, CDR2 SASEGT. V lost 5 bases and J lost 1, with 8 bases in between. The CDR3 totals 13 residues.

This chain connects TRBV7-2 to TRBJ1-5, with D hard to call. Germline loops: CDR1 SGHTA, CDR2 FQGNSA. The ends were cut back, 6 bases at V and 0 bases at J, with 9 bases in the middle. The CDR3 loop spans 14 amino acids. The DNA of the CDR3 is TGTGCCAGCAGTTTCGGGGTTAGCAATCAGCCCCAGCATTTT. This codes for CASSFGVSNQPQHF.

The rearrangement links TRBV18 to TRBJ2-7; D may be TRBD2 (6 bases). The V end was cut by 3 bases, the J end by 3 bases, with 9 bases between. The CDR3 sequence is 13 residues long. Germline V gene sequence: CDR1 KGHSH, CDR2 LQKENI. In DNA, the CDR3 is TGTGCCAGCTCACCCGTGGGGGGCTACGAGCAGTACTTC. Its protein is CASSPVGGYEQYF.

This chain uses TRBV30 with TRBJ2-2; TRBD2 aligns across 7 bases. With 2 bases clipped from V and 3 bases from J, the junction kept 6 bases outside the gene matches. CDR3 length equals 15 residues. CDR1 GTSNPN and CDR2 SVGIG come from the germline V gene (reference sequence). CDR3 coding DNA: TGTGCCTGGAGTAGCCCGGGAGGATACACCGGGGAGCTGTTTTTT. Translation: CAWSSPGGYTGELFF.

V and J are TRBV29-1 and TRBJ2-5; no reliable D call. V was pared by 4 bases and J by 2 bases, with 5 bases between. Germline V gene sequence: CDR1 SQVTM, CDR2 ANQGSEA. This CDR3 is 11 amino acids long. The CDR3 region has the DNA TGCAGCGTTGCACAACAAGAGACCCAGTACTTC. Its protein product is CSVAQQETQYF.

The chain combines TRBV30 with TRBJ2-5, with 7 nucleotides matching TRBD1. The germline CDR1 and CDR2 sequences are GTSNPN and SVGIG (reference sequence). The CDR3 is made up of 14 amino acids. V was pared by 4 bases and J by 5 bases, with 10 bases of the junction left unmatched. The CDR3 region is CAWNPGQRGETQYF. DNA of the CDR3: TGTGCCTGGAACCCGGGACAGAGAGGGGAGACCCAGTACTTC.

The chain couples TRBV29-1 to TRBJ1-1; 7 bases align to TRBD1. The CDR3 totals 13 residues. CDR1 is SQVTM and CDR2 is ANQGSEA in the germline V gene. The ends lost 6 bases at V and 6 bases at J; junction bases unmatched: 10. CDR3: CSVNLQGLPEAFF. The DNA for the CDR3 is TGCAGCGTAAACTTACAGGGGCTCCCTGAAGCTTTCTTT.